This T cell receptor (beta chain) stems from a study of blood T cell repertoires in COVID-19. Study summary: The analysed material was cDNA or gDNA that came from T cells, B-cell-depleted T cells, or PBMCs.

Seattle patients were enrolled while actively infected and followed longitudinally. This clone showed up just a few times. Per the original data handling: Reference gene primer amplification in the assay estimated nucleated cell counts. TCRdb's copy holds only in-frame clones and misses some; the assay was immunoSEQ multiplex PCR. The V and J calls and clone size are taken from that table; D and trimming were inferred from the DNA. The sample records over 90,000 clones, roughly 76% being singletons. Trimming took 7 bases from V and 2 from J; bases not matched to a gene: 22. The CDR3 is 20 residues long. CDR1 and CDR2 (germline): SGHVS, FQNEAQ.

This clonotype originated in a man aged 80 or over with COVID-19, enrolled during active disease. The rearrangement links TRBV7-8 to TRBJ1-2, with 10 bases lining up with TRBD1. The sequenced sample consisted of peripheral blood. For the CDR3, the DNA is TGTGCCAGCACCAGGGCGAGGTTTAATATCCGGGACAGGGGAAACTATGGCTACACCTTC. This gives the protein CASTRARFNIRDRGNYGYTF.